Each of the 4 T cell receptor beta chains below was sequenced from the same sample in a study of post-analysis software for immune sequencing data. Their antigen targets remain unknown. Study-level points and caveats: In patients, roughly five TRBV segments were more frequent than in controls, with TRBV5-6, TRBV5-1 and TRBV20-1 among them.

Carried by the TCR beta cDNA libraries were unique molecular identifiers. TCRdb itself ran the PCR reads through MiXCR, one entry per CDR3 protein. The table has about half a million distinct CDR3 sequences, roughly 45% seen once; the top ten hold 12%. Sequenced sample: blood. The source is a girl between 10 and 17 years old with multiple sclerosis.

The V and J genes are TRBV10-3 and TRBJ2-1, with 8 bases matching TRBD2. Germline V gene sequence: CDR1 ENHRY, CDR2 SYGVKD. The trim removed 3 bases at V and 4 bases at J, leaving 8 bases unmatched. The CDR3 loop spans 16 amino acids. This chain's CDR3 is CAISERERGPYNEQFF. The CDR3 DNA sequence: TGTGCCATCAGTGAAAGAGAGCGGGGGCCTTACAATGAGCAGTTCTTC.

A remark on this clonotype: Just one base apart from a much larger clone, this may be a read error. The chain combines TRBV5-1 with TRBJ2-7; 9 bases align to TRBD1. The CDR3 is 14 residues long. Trimming took 4 bases from V and 6 from J; bases not matched to a gene: 8. The germline CDR1 and CDR2 sequences are SGHRS and YFSETQ. The CDR3 is CASSGGQGPPEQYF. The CDR3 DNA reads as TGCGCCAGCAGCGGGGGACAGGGACCTCCCGAGCAGTACTTC.

The V and J genes are TRBV20-1 and TRBJ2-5, with D tentatively TRBD1 (6 bases). CDR3 length: 13 amino acids. Trimming took 6 bases from V and 2 from J, leaving 13 bases between them. Germline CDR1 is DFQATT and CDR2 is SNEGSKA (reference sequence). The DNA of the CDR3 is TGCAGTGCACAGGGACCCTTTCAAGAGACCCAGTACTTC. Protein product: CSAQGPFQETQYF.

In its sample, this clonotype was seen a few times. This sequence joins TRBV2 and TRBJ2-7; D possibly corresponds to TRBD1 (6 bases). Between the trimmed V and J ends, which lost 8 bases and 3 bases, there was a span of 17 bases. The CDR3 totals 14 residues. CDR1 and CDR2 (germline): SNHLY, FYNNEI. The CDR3 is CASLRLTGSYEQYF. Here the CDR3 DNA reads TGTGCCAGCCTGCGTCTTACAGGGAGCTACGAGCAGTACTTC.